Listed below are T cell receptor beta chains from one sample, sequenced in a study of response to subunit inactivated influenza vaccine. MiXCR was run by TCRdb on the RT-PCR reads, yielding one entry per CDR3 protein. In the table there are almost 250,000 distinct CDR3 sequences, 9.5% to 15% of which are singletons. Sample: non-naive T cells sorted from PBMCs, taken around 14 days before vaccination. These receptors came from a man in his fifties who received an inactivated influenza vaccine. CDR3s include the opening cysteine and the closing phenylalanine or tryptophan.

J gene: TRBJ2-1; V gene: TRBV12-3/TRBV12-4; CDR3 protein: CASRSGLLINNEQFF
J gene: TRBJ2-1; V gene: TRBV7-2; CDR3 protein: CASSVVPVGGEQFF
J gene: TRBJ1-1; V gene: TRBV11-2; CDR3 protein: CASSLEFDRARSTEAFF
J gene: TRBJ1-6; V gene: TRBV6-1; CDR3 protein: CASKIQANTGNSPLHF
J gene: TRBJ1-4; V gene: TRBV4-1; CDR3 protein: CASSQVFSEGGKLFF
J gene: TRBJ1-2; V gene: TRBV12-3/TRBV12-4; CDR3 protein: CASSYRGSYGYTF
J gene: TRBJ1-1; V gene: TRBV3-1; CDR3 protein: CASSQVPRGTTEAFF
J gene: TRBJ1-5; V gene: TRBV5-8; CDR3 protein: CASSRPGTGGNQPQHF
J gene: TRBJ1-6; V gene: TRBV12-3/TRBV12-4; CDR3 protein: CASRGRRARNNSPLHF
J gene: TRBJ2-1; V gene: TRBV4-2; CDR3 protein: CASSQAGIYNEQFF